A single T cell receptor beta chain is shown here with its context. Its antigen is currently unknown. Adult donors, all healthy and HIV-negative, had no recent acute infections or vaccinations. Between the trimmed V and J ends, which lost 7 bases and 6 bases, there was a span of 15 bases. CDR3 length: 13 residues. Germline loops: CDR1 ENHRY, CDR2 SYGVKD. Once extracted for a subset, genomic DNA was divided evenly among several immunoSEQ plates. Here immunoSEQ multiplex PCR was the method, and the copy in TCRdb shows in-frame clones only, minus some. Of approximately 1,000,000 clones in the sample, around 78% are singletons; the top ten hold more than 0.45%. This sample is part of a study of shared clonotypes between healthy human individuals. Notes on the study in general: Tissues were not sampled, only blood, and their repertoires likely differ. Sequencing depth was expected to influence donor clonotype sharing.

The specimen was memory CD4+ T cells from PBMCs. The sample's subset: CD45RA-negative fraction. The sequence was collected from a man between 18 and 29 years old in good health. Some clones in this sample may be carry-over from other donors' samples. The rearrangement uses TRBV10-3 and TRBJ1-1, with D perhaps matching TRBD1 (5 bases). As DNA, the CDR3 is TGTGCCATCAACACTGGCCCGGGGGCTGAAGCTTTCTTT. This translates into CAINTGPGAEAFF.